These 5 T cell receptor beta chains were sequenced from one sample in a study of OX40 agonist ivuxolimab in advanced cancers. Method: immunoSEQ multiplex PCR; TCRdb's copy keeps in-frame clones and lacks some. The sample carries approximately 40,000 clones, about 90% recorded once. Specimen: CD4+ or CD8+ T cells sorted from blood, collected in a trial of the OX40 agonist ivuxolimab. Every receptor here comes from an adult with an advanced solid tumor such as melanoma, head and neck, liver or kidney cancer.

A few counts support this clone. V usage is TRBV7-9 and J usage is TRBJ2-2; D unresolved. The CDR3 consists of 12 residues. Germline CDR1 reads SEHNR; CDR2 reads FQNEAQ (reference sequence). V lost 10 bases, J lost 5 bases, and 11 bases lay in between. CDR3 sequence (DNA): TGTGCCACCTCGTCGTGGACCGGGGAGCTGTTTTTT. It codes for CATSSWTGELFF.

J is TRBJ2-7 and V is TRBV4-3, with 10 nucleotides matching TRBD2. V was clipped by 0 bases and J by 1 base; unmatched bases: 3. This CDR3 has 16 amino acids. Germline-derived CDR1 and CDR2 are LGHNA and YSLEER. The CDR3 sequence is CASSQELAGLSYEQYF. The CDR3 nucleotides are TGCGCCAGCAGCCAAGAACTAGCGGGACTATCCTACGAGCAGTACTTC.

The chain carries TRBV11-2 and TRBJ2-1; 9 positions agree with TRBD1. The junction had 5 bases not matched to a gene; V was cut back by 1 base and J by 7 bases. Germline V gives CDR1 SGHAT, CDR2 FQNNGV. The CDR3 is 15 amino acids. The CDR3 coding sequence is TGTGCCAGCAGCTTAGGGGACAGGGCCAGGAATGAGCAGTTCTTC. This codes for CASSLGDRARNEQFF.

For the CDR3, the DNA is TGTGCCAGCAGCTTAGCGCTAGGGGGGGGAAGCTCTGGAAACACCATATATTTT. Its translation: CASSLALGGGSSGNTIYF. V usage is TRBV7-2 and J usage is TRBJ1-3; possible D gene TRBD1, 6 bases. The CDR3 runs 18 residues. The V gene's germline CDR1 is SGHTA and CDR2 FQGNSA. Trimming shortened V by 0 bases and J by 0 bases, and 15 bases separated the two germline ends. The variable domain in full, completed from reference TRBV7-2 and TRBJ1-3, reads GAGVSQSPSNKVTEKGKDVELRCDPISGHTALYWYRQSLGQGLEFLIYFQGNSAPDKSGLPSDRFSAERTGGSVSTLTIQRTQQEDSAVYLCASSLALGGGSSGNTIYFGEGSWLTVV.

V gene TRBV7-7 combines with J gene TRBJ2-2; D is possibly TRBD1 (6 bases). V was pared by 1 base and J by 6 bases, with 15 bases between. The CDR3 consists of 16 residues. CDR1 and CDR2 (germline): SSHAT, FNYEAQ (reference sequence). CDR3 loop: CASSLERVQGAGELFF. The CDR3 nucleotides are TGTGCCAGCAGCTTAGAAAGGGTACAGGGAGCCGGGGAGCTGTTTTTT.